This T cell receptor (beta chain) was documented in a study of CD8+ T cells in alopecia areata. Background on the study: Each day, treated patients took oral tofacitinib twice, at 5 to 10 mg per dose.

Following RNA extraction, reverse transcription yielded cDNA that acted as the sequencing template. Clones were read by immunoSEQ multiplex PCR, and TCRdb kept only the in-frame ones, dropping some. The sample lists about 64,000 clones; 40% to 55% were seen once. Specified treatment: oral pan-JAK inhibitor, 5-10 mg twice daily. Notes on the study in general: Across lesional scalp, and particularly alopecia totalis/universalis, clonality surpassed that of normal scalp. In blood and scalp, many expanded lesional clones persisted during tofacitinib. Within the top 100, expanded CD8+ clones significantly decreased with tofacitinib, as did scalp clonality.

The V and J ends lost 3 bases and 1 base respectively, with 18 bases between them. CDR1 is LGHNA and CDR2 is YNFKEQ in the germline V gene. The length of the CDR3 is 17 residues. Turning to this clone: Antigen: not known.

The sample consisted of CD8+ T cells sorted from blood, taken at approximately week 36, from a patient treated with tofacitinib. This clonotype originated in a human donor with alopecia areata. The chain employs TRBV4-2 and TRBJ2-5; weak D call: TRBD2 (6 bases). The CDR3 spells CASSQAFFREFQETQYF. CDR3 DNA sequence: TGTGCCAGCAGCCAGGCCTTCTTTCGGGAGTTCCAAGAGACCCAGTACTTC.